This TCR beta chain was captured in a study of blood T cell repertoires in COVID-19. Produced via immunoSEQ multiplex PCR; TCRdb's table is partial and in-frame only. Here the sample spans 60,000 to 65,000 clones, about 75% being singletons. The CDR3 totals 16 residues. J was trimmed by 7 bases and V by 2 bases; bases with no gene match: 10. CDR1 is SGDLS, CDR2 YYNGEE, per germline. Sequenced material: peripheral blood. The sequence was obtained from a human donor in a cohort sampled during active COVID-19. The V and J genes are TRBV9 and TRBJ1-1; 11 bases fit TRBD1. CDR3 sequence reads: CASSVRDRGTAVEAFF. The CDR3 coding sequence is TGTGCCAGCAGCGTCCGGGACAGGGGGACGGCTGTTGAAGCTTTCTTT.